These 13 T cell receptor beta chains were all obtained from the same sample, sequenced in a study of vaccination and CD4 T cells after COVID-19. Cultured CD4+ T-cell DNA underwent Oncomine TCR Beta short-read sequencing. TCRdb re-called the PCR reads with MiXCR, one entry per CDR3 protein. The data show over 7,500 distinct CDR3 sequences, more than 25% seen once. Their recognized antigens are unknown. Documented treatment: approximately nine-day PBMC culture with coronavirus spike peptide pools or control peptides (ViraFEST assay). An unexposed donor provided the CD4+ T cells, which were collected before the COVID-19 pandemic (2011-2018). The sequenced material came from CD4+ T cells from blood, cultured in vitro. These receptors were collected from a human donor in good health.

The CDR3 region has the DNA TGTGCCAGCACCCTTGGACTGACACACCAAGAGACCCAGTACTTC. Translation: CASTLGLTHQETQYF. The rearrangement uses TRBV5-4 and TRBJ2-5; tentatively, D is TRBD2 (5 bases). This CDR3 comprises 15 residues. V gave up 6 bases and J gave up 0 bases, with 15 bases separating them. Germline assignment: CDR1 SGHNT and CDR2 YYREEE (reference sequence).

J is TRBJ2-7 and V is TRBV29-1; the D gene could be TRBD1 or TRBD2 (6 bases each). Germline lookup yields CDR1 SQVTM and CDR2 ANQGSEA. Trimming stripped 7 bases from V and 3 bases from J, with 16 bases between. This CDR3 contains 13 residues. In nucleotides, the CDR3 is TGCAGCGCCCGGGACGGAGGGGGCTACGAGCAGTACTTC. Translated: CSARDGGGYEQYF.

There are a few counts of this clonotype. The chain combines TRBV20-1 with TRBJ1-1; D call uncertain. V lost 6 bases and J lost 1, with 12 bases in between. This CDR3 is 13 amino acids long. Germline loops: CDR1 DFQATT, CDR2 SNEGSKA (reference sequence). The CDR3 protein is CSATEAQNTEAFF. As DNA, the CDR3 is TGCAGTGCCACAGAGGCCCAGAACACTGAAGCTTTCTTT.

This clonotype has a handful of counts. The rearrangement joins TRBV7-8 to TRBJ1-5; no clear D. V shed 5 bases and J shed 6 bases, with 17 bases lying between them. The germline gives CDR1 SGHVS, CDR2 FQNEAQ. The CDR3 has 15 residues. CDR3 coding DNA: TGTGCCAGCAGCCCCCCGTCTGGAGTCCGTCAGCCCCAGCATTTT. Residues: CASSPPSGVRQPQHF. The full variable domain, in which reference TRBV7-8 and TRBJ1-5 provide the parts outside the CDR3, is GAGVSQSPRYKVAKRGQDVALRCDPISGHVSLFWYQQALGQGPEFLTYFQNEAQLDKSGLPSDRFFAERPEGSVSTLKIQRTQQEDSAVYLCASSPPSGVRQPQHFGDGTRLSIL.

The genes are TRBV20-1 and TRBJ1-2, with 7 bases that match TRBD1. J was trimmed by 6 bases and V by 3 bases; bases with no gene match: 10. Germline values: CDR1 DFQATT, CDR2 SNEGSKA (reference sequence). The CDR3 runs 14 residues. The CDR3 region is CSARGTGDSDGYTF. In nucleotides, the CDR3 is TGCAGTGCTAGGGGTACGGGGGACAGCGATGGCTACACCTTC.

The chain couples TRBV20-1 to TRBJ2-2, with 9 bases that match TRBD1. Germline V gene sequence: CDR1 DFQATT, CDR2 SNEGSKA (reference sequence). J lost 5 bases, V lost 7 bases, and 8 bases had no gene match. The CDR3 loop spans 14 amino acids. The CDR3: CSVPGTGWTGELFF. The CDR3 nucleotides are TGCAGTGTCCCCGGGACAGGGTGGACCGGGGAGCTGTTTTTT.

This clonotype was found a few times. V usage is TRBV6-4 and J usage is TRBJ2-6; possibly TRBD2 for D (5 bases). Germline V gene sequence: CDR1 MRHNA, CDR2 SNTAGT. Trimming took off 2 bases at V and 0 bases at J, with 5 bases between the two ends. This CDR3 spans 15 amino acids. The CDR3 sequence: CASSDTSSGANVLTF. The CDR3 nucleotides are TGTGCCAGCAGTGACACTAGCTCTGGGGCCAACGTCCTGACTTTC.

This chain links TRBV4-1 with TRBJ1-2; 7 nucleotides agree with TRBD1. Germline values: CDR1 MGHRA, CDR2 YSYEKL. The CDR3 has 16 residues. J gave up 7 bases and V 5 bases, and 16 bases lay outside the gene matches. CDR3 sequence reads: CASSDIEGGAIGGYTF. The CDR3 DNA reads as TGCGCCAGCAGCGACATAGAAGGGGGCGCCATAGGTGGCTACACCTTC.

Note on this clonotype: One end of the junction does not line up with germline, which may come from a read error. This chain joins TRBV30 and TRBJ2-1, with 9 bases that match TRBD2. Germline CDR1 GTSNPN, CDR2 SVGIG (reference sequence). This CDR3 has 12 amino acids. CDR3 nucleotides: TGTGCCCGGAGTAGCGGGGGTCTCGAGCAGTTCTTC. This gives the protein CARSSGGLEQFF.

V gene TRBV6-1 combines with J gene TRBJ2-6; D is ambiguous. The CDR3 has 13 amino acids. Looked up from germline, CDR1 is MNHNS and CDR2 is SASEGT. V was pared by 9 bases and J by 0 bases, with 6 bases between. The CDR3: CASESSGANVLTF. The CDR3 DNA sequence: TGTGCCAGTGAGAGCTCTGGGGCCAACGTCCTGACTTTC.

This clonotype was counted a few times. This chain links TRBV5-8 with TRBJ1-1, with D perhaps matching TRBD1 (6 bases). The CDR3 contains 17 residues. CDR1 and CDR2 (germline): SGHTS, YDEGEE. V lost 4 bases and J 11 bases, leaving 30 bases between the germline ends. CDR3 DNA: TGTGCCAGCAGCCTACAGACTCTAGGGAGGGGGACCGGGACGGCTTTCTTT. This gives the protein CASSLQTLGRGTGTAFF. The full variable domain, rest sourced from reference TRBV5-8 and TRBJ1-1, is EAGVTQSPTHLIKTRGQQATLRCSPISGHTSVYWYQQALGLGLQFLLWYDEGEERNRGNFPPRFSGRQFPNYSSELNVNALELEDSALYLCASSLQTLGRGTGTAFFGQGTRLTVV.

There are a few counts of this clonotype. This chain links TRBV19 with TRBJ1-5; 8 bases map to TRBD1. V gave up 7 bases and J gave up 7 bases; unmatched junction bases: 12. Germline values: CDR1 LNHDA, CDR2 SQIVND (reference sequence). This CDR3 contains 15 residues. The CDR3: CASTRTGTFRQPQHF. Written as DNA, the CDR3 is TGTGCCAGTACTAGGACAGGGACCTTCCGACAGCCCCAGCATTTT.

The DNA for the CDR3 is TGTGCCTGGAGCGCACAGGGTTTTTATGGCTACACCTTC. Translated, it gives CAWSAQGFYGYTF. The V and J genes are TRBV30 and TRBJ1-2; possible D gene TRBD1, 6 bases. CDR1 is GTSNPN and CDR2 is SVGIG in the germline V gene (reference sequence). The CDR3 is 13 residues long. V was cut by 3 bases and J by 5 bases, with 13 bases left in between.